This is a list of T cell receptor beta chains from one sample in a study of blood T cells in healthy people across ages. MiXCR, applied by TCRdb to the 5' RACE reads, yields one record per CDR3 protein. The table records 650,000 to 700,000 distinct CDR3 sequences, 32% of them present only once. Sequencing was carried out using blood. Every receptor here comes from a woman of 80 years or more in good health. Both conserved end residues are part of each CDR3. A D gene is named only where the DNA matches it firmly. Size tells how often a clone was seen (once, few, many) or the class of an expanded clone, and some rows leave it out.

TRBJ2-1,NA,15,TRBV29-1,TRBD2,TGCAGCGTTGAAGAATCTAGCGGGGTTAACAATGAGCAGTTCTTC,CSVEESSGVNNEQFF
TRBJ2-7,many,16,TRBV7-9,TRBD1,TGTGCCAGCAGCCCCTATTCCGGGACAGGGTCCTACGAGCAGTACTTC,CASSPYSGTGSYEQYF
TRBJ2-2,few,14,TRBV2,NA,TGTGCCAGCAGTAGGGCAGATAACACCGGGGAGCTGTTTTTT,CASSRADNTGELFF
TRBJ2-2,NA,16,TRBV27,TRBD2,TGTGCCAGCAGTCTCCGGACTAAGCGGGGGGGTGGGGAGCTGTTTTTT,CASSLRTKRGGGELFF
TRBJ2-7,few,12,TRBV14,NA,TGTGCCTGCAGCCAGGGGGGTTACGAGCAGTACTTC,CACSQGGYEQYF
TRBJ2-7,NA,15,TRBV20-1,TRBD2,TGCAGTGCTCTTAGCGCGACGGGACTAGCCGGCGAGCAGTACTTC,CSALSATGLAGEQYF
TRBJ2-7,many,16,TRBV18,TRBD1,TGTGCCAGCTCACCAACGATGTCCAGGGGGCCCTACGAGCAGTACTTC,CASSPTMSRGPYEQYF
TRBJ1-2,many,12,TRBV6-5,NA,TGTGCCAGCAGTACTCAGGGGTATGGCTACACCTTC,CASSTQGYGYTF
TRBJ2-7,many,14,TRBV5-5,NA,TGTGCCAGCAGCTTTAGGCAGGGGCTTAGCGAGCAGTACTTC,CASSFRQGLSEQYF
TRBJ2-1,many,13,TRBV19,TRBD2,TGTGCCAGTAGTTTCCGGGTAGCGGGGGAGCAGTTCTTC,CASSFRVAGEQFF
TRBJ1-5,NA,16,TRBV4-3,NA,TGCGCCAGCAGCCAAGATGTAGACGGTAGCAATCAGCCCCAGCATTTT,CASSQDVDGSNQPQHF
TRBJ2-3,NA,15,TRBV7-9,TRBD2,TGTGCCAGCAGAACTAGGACTAGCGCCACAGATACGCAGTATTTT,CASRTRTSATDTQYF
TRBJ1-2,many,14,TRBV4-3,NA,TGCGCCAGCAGCCAAGATAGGACAGCTCATGGCTACACCTTC,CASSQDRTAHGYTF
TRBJ1-4,many,16,TRBV27,NA,TGTGCCAGCAGTTCGTCGGCGGTTGGGACTAATGAAAAACTGTTTTTT,CASSSSAVGTNEKLFF
TRBJ2-1,few,14,TRBV5-6,NA,TGTGCCAGCAGCTTGGGTCCTGAAGCTAATGAGCAGTTCTTC,CASSLGPEANEQFF
TRBJ1-5,NA,15,TRBV6-1,TRBD1,TGTGCCAGCAGTGAGGACAGGGGCAAGTATCAGCCCCAGCATTTT,CASSEDRGKYQPQHF
TRBJ1-5,many,14,TRBV25-1,NA,TGTGCCAGCAGTGAGGGTGGGGACAATCAGCCCCAGCATTTT,CASSEGGDNQPQHF
TRBJ1-2,many,13,TRBV29-1,NA,TGCAGCTTACAGGAAAAAGCTAACTATGGCTACACCTTC,CSLQEKANYGYTF
TRBJ1-2,many,17,TRBV20-1,TRBD1,TGCAGTGCTAGAAAGGGGGGACAGGCCGGGGTTAACTATGGCTACACCTTC,CSARKGGQAGVNYGYTF
TRBJ2-2,NA,15,TRBV5-4,TRBD2,TGTGCCAGCAGCCTGCGGGGGTCGTACACCGGGGAGCTGTTTTTT,CASSLRGSYTGELFF
TRBJ2-2,NA,15,TRBV18,TRBD2,TGTGCCAGCTCATCCCTAGCGGGGGTGACCGGGGAGCTGTTTTTT,CASSSLAGVTGELFF
TRBJ1-1,many,14,TRBV7-2,TRBD1,TGTGCCAGCAGCCAGGGGGGACAGCCTCGTGAAGCTTTCTTT,CASSQGGQPREAFF
TRBJ2-7,NA,12,TRBV7-2,NA,TGTGCCAGCAGCTTAGGAGGACCGGGGCAGTACTTC,CASSLGGPGQYF
TRBJ2-5,NA,15,TRBV5-6,NA,TGTGCCAGCGGCCGCGCCGGCGTATCCCAAGAGACCCAGTACTTC,CASGRAGVSQETQYF
TRBJ1-5,NA,16,TRBV7-8,TRBD1,TGTGCCAGCAGCATAAATTCAGGGGGCGTCAATCAGCCCCAGCATTTT,CASSINSGGVNQPQHF
TRBJ2-5,many,18,TRBV10-3,TRBD2,TGTGCCATCAGGTCTGGGGGTAGGACTAGCGGTTCTTGGGAGACCCAGTACTTC,CAIRSGGRTSGSWETQYF
TRBJ2-1,NA,15,TRBV12-3/TRBV12-4,TRBD1,TGTGCCAGCAGTTTAGGGGACAGGGTATGGAATGAGCAGTTCTTC,CASSLGDRVWNEQFF
TRBJ1-5,many,14,TRBV6-2/TRBV6-3,NA,TGTGCCAGCAGTTACCTAGGGGAGGGCCAGCCCCAGCATTTT,CASSYLGEGQPQHF
TRBJ2-1,NA,14,TRBV29-1,TRBD2,TGCAGCGTTGAAGATCTACTAGCGGGGGCGGAGCAGTTCTTC,CSVEDLLAGAEQFF
TRBJ1-2,NA,14,TRBV6-5,NA,TGTGCCAGCAGGGGGGGACGGCAACTGGATGGCTACACCTTC,CASRGGRQLDGYTF
TRBJ2-5,many,15,TRBV5-5,TRBD1,TGTGCCAGCAGCTACGGACAGGGGTACCGAGAGACCCAGTACTTC,CASSYGQGYRETQYF
TRBJ1-1,few,14,TRBV5-1,NA,TGCGCCACCCGACAGGAACCGACGAACACTGAAGCTTTCTTT,CATRQEPTNTEAFF
TRBJ2-5,NA,14,TRBV20-1,TRBD2,TGCAGTGCTAACATAGCGGGAGTAGAGGAGACCCAGTACTTC,CSANIAGVEETQYF
TRBJ1-2,NA,11,TRBV6-5,NA,TGTGCCAGCGGGACCGCCTGGGGCTACACCTTC,CASGTAWGYTF
TRBJ1-1,few,12,TRBV20-1,NA,TGCAGTGCTACCCCGGGCAGCACTGAAGCTTTCTTT,CSATPGSTEAFF
TRBJ2-7,NA,14,TRBV7-9,NA,TGTGCCAGCAGCTTGGACTCGGACAAAGCCGAGCAGTACTTC,CASSLDSDKAEQYF
TRBJ2-7,many,13,TRBV5-1,NA,TGCGCCAGCAGCTCGCTCAGCGACTACGAGCAGTACTTC,CASSSLSDYEQYF
TRBJ2-7,once,14,TRBV5-1,TRBD1,TGCGCCAGCAGCAAGACAGGGATCACCTACGAGCAGTACTTC,CASSKTGITYEQYF
TRBJ1-5,NA,14,TRBV7-2,TRBD1,TGTGCCAGCAGCTTAGAGGGGGCAGGGCAGCCCCAGCATTTT,CASSLEGAGQPQHF
TRBJ2-7,few,13,TRBV5-1,NA,TGCGCCAGCAGCACCTCTAGCACTTACGAGCAGTACTTC,CASSTSSTYEQYF